These T cell receptor beta chains were read from a single sample in a study of Ad26.COV2.S vaccination and SARS-CoV-2 variants. Profiled with immunoSEQ multiplex PCR; TCRdb holds only in-frame clones, not every one. The sample lists 300,000 to 350,000 clones, roughly 90% occurring once. The sample in question was peripheral blood, obtained in a trial of Ad26.COV2.S vaccine versus placebo. The receptors shown here come from a person aged 18 to 65 who received the Ad26.COV2.S COVID-19 vaccine or a placebo. Each CDR3 is given with its conserved first and last residue.

CAWSESGPQTQYF	TRBJ2-5	TRBV30
CASSFLLGTLDTEAFF	TRBJ1-1	TRBV7-9
CASRRGGRATEAFF	TRBJ1-1	TRBV27
CASSAEATGELFF	TRBJ2-2	TRBV6-4
CATARGINTEAFF	TRBJ1-1	TRBV6-6
CASDVGGVTGANVLTF	TRBJ2-6	TRBV30
CASRSGNEQYF	TRBJ2-7	TRBV5-1
CASSDATQGESSPLHF	TRBJ1-6	TRBV28
CASSEFTGGWAEAFF	TRBJ1-1	TRBV2
CASSSDRGPTYEQYF	TRBJ2-7	TRBV3-1/TRBV3-2
CASSIWGQDNSPLHF	TRBJ1-6	TRBV19
CASSVGLRTGDTEAFF	TRBJ1-1	TRBV9
CASSVLGEPGELFF	TRBJ2-2	TRBV9
CASSDIQGRLRGSPLHF	TRBJ1-6	TRBV27
CASSWSGANVLTF	TRBJ2-6	TRBV25-1
CASSRQGGSDEQYF	TRBJ2-7	TRBV28
CASSHRDRVYNEQFF	TRBJ2-1	TRBV11-3
CASSPQGASNQPQHF	TRBJ1-5	TRBV18
CASSQGWVREQYF	TRBJ2-7	TRBV14
CASSFGQGSAADTQYF	TRBJ2-3	TRBV28
CASSDKAGDEQYF	TRBJ2-7	TRBV6-4
CASSELSNQPQHF	TRBJ1-5	TRBV18
CASSSGAQYF	TRBJ2-5	TRBV3-1/TRBV3-2
CASSLKGTQYF	TRBJ2-5	TRBV3-1/TRBV3-2
CASSSPGEGYTGELFF	TRBJ2-2	TRBV19
CASSQEIGGYNEQFF	TRBJ2-1	TRBV4-2
CAWSATYPNTGELFF	TRBJ2-2	TRBV30
CASRSVGGAEPQHF	TRBJ1-5	TRBV6-1
CASTPGTGQYGYTF	TRBJ1-2	TRBV6-6
CAWSVGTGGYTF	TRBJ1-2	TRBV30
CASSQDCNSGGHKNIQYF	TRBJ2-4	TRBV3-1/TRBV3-2
CASSQQIGTRETQYF	TRBJ2-5	TRBV4-2
CASSEGSGGRGDTQYF	TRBJ2-3	TRBV6-1
CASRARELGRYEQYF	TRBJ2-7	TRBV6-5
CASTTGVPTEAFF	TRBJ1-1	TRBV12-3/TRBV12-4
CASSLGGWEQYF	TRBJ2-7	TRBV7-9
CASSLSPGGGQPQHF	TRBJ1-5	TRBV7-2
CASSLGQGVHSGANVLTF	TRBJ2-6	TRBV4-2
CAWTVRSRTNYGYTF	TRBJ1-2	TRBV30
CAWDRVNSYEQYF	TRBJ2-7	TRBV30
CASTRTAYYGYTF	TRBJ1-2	TRBV2
CASSVGGRGREQETQYF	TRBJ2-5	TRBV9
CASSVGTTGDNEQFF	TRBJ2-1	TRBV9
CASSLVGQGSSEAFF	TRBJ1-1	TRBV7-9
CASSGRTGATEAFF	TRBJ1-1	TRBV9
CASSYQGIQYF	TRBJ2-7	TRBV6-2/TRBV6-3
CASTRPYRGFSNTEAFF	TRBJ1-1	TRBV7-2
CASSQGPDILTFYNEQFF	TRBJ2-1	TRBV3-1/TRBV3-2
CASSSTQGNEQFF	TRBJ2-1	TRBV27
CASSLNAASGGMNTGELFF	TRBJ2-2	TRBV4-2
CSVSGTGFGEQYF	TRBJ2-7	TRBV29-1